What follows is one T cell receptor beta chain and its context. Its antigen remains unidentified. Base-call qualities are not available, and no considerably larger clone is one nucleotide away. The germline V gene encodes CDR1 MNHNY and CDR2 SVGAGI (reference sequence). From V the trimming removes 5 bases and from J it removes 0 bases, while the gene matches leave 3 bases of the junction unaccounted for. The CDR3 numbers 15 residues from cysteine through phenylalanine. Just the 45-base CDR3 DNA is kept, in frame starting at base 1. The cohort consisted of 670 or so healthy bone marrow donors. Cohort members were all nominally healthy when sampled, although unrecorded immune exposures were likely present. The donor tested CMV seropositive, placing the donor among the 310 or so seropositive members of the cohort. Every donor gave a peripheral blood sample, and the peripheral blood mononuclear cells from that sample were used for TCR beta sequencing. Genomic DNA extraction from the blood cell samples was performed with the Qiagen DNeasy Blood Extraction Kit.

The sample belongs to a study of cytomegalovirus exposure and HLA in healthy donors (dated by TCRdb to about 2017). Regarding the study in general: In an earlier analysis of about 560 of the donors, 250 to 350 Gb of sequence data and 90 million to 130 million unique TCR beta sequences from about 179 million T cells were reported. On average, roughly 200,000 unique TCR beta nucleotide sequences were sequenced per donor among 398 genotyped donors of the cohort, with about 17% of those sequences being non-productive. In an earlier analysis of 500 to 650 of the donors, high-throughput TCR beta sequencing was used to judge whether each TCR beta V gene segment behaved as functional or pseudogenic. An early release covering roughly 600 HLA-typed donors comprised approximately 290 gigabases of sequencing data and around 85 million unique TCR sequences. A separate validation cohort of some 130 different subjects was used in addition to the approximately 640-subject first cohort. About 5 DR-DQ haplotypes were handled as single units for association and clustering, since linkage in the cohort was strong. A later analysis re-analyzed previously published TCR beta repertoires from approximately 700 donors and added high-resolution HLA genotyping to study TCR occurrence patterns. Every discovery cohort repertoire had been produced on one sequencing platform. The study used immunosequencing to profile the T cell repertoires of several hundred subjects and linked those repertoires to cytomegalovirus serostatus. HLA typing covered class I and class II loci at four-digit resolution. Donor age, sex, ethnicity and CMV serostatus were collected together with the repertoire data. Genome-wide SNP genotypes for about three fifths of the roughly 700 donors were used in a later genetic analysis, which treated that subset as a discovery cohort. The study was designed to test whether signatures of past pathogen exposure could be identified by cataloging public T cell receptors. The genetic ancestry cluster associated with self-reported Caucasian donors included 70% to 85% of the 398 genotyped donors. High-throughput TCR immunosequencing, statistical association of individual TCRs with disease status, and machine learning were combined to predict cytomegalovirus infection status. Typing coverage varied by locus: roughly 620-640 donors for A, B, C, DRB1 and DQB1; more than 500 for DQA1; more than 600 for DPA1; 450 to 480 for DPB1. Rather than using new phenotypic data, the later analysis identified candidate immune exposures from TCR beta sequences and from how often those sequences occurred across donors.

The protocol used for the library was the immunoSEQ multiplex PCR assay. For the multiplex PCR, a mixture combining 60 forward primers for TCR Vbeta segments and 13 reverse primers for TCR Jbeta segments was used. Amplification of the CDR3 region of rearranged TCR beta genes was performed with a multiplex PCR assay on genomic DNA. Amplified TCR beta libraries were sequenced as 87-base-pair reads on the Illumina HiSeq System. As for the original processing: In a later analysis, 80 million or so unique TCR beta chains were counted across the roughly 610 repertoires, and roughly 11 million of these chains were shared by at least two donors. Raw reads were error-corrected and collapsed into unique sequences by a nearest-neighbor algorithm in which closely related sequences were merged to remove PCR and sequencing errors. CDR3 sequences were aligned to IMGT reference sequences to assign V, D and J gene segments. For a sequence to be retained, a match of at least six nucleotides to both a V gene segment and a J gene segment was required. A rearrangement was called productive if the CDR3 had no stop codons and remained in frame with V and J, and every other rearrangement was called non-productive. CDR3 was defined according to IMGT convention as the region running from the second conserved V-encoded cysteine to the conserved J-encoded phenylalanine. In an earlier analysis of around 570 of the donors, sequences lacking an unambiguous match to a single V gene segment were excluded. An earlier analysis of several hundred of the donors called V segments functional above 56.7% productive rearrangements and segregating when the between-donor standard deviation exceeded 5%. To diagnose cytomegalovirus status from the catalog of TCR beta chain sequences, a statistical classification framework was built. A later analysis assigned V and J genes by comparing TCR nucleotide sequences with IMGT/GENE-DB human TR gene sequences. The TCRdist pipeline was used in a later analysis to assign CDR3 sequences and most-parsimonious VDJ recombination scenarios. In a later analysis, every TCR beta chain was defined by the combination of its CDR3 amino acid sequence and its V-gene family, and reads without a unique V-gene family were dropped. As a way to deal with suspected cross-contamination and a sequencing artifact, a later analysis dropped hundreds of nucleotide sequences that were highly shared and had low generation probability. In a later analysis, a clonal expansion index for each public chain was calculated from normalized within-repertoire ranks of inferred template counts. Generation probabilities in a later analysis came from a VDJ recombination model fitted to out-of-frame rearrangements, and those results were checked against IGoR. In a later analysis, hypergeometric tests were used to score TCR-TCR, TCR-HLA and TCR-CMV co-occurrence, with a repertoire-size bias correction applied to TCR pairs. To estimate false discovery rates, a later analysis permuted the HLA or CMV assignments 20 times. In a later analysis, co-occurring TCRs were grouped using DBSCAN, and TCRdist sequence similarity was added for clustering within HLA-allele-positive subsets. Repertoires with fewer than 30,000 or more than 120,000 public chains were left out of co-occurrence clustering, as were roughly five repertoires with anomalous nucleotide sharing. TCRdb carries this immuneACCESS record with in-frame sequences only. Its versions omit some clonotypes, under half of them owing to an unresolved V gene in the studies checked, with the rest unexplained. V and J calls and clone size are as listed in that table; D and trimming were resolved from the DNA. In this sample the table shows some 85,000 clones, about 78% of which occur a single time. Of the sample, over 4.5% falls within the top ten clones.

Study-level results and caveats: When HLA alleles, especially DR and DQ, strongly co-occurred, TCR associations were difficult to assign to individual alleles. In an earlier analysis of around 600 of the donors, most TCR beta V segments appeared in productive rearrangements about 90% or about 30% of the time, broadly matching IMGT annotations. Because the 87-base-pair reads could not distinguish some IMGT-functional V segments, including TRBV6-2 and TRBV6-3, those segments were excluded. A later analysis reported that several top co-occurrence clusters appeared linked to parvovirus B19, influenza, CMV and Epstein-Barr virus. In a later analysis, some 18,000 TCR beta sequences were associated with specific HLA alleles at a false discovery rate of 0.05. Compared with equally common non-associated chains, HLA-associated TCR beta chains in a later analysis were more clonally expanded and had lower generation probabilities. Three of the identified cytomegalovirus-associated TCR beta chains were confirmed in vitro to be specific for cytomegalovirus antigens. According to a later analysis, most CMV-associated TCR beta chains appeared to be HLA-restricted, and the HLA associations seemed to be driven largely by CMV exposure. In both the original and validation cohorts, the classifier was reported to diagnose cytomegalovirus status with high specificity and sensitivity. For the cohort, immune exposure information was limited to CMV serostatus. A further reported finding was that TCR beta sequences accurately predicted the HLA-A and HLA-B alleles for most subjects in the first cohort. A later analysis found that TCR association rates varied across HLA loci, with DRB1 alleles showing the most associated TCRs and HLA-C alleles the fewest. While some public TCRs were present in many individuals, most TCR sequences turned up only very rarely across donors. According to the authors, the approach could potentially be generalized to other disease states and immunological phenotypes. The cohort was sequenced for TCR beta chains only, and without alpha or paired-chain data the features that could be detected were limited. A total of fewer than 200 TCR beta chains were listed by the study as associated with cytomegalovirus. Compared with the approximately 670-donor mean, donors in an Asian-associated ancestry cluster had fewer N-insertions in productive TCRs, according to a later genetic analysis. A group of highly shared sequence variants was considered likely to be a technical artifact of the sequencing pipeline. V-gene and J-gene trimming of TCR beta chains was associated with a missense DCLRE1C variant in a later genetic analysis, and the association was replicated in an independent cohort. Because counts were too low, fewer than 20 rarely observed V segments, including chromosome 9 orphons, were excluded from the earlier analysis of 587 of the donors. Roughly uniform sequencing depth across donors was assumed in presence/absence analyses, although this assumption may not hold. Linkage disequilibrium might explain the correlated functional status among segregating V segments, but an unknown experimental factor could not be excluded. HLA typing was unavailable for some donors at each locus, so association tests used only the typed subset.

This clonotype was sampled from a man between 18 and 35 years old in good health and CMV-seropositive. The sequencing input was PBMCs. The chain uses TRBV6-6 and TRBJ2-1; a stretch of 8 junction bases matches TRBD2. The CDR3 protein is CASSQSGSSYNEQFF. The DNA sequence follows: TGTGCCAGCAGTCAGAGCGGGAGCTCCTACAATGAGCAGTTCTTC.